This paragraph covers one TCR beta chain sequence. What it binds is not known. Clinical symptoms, serum thyroxine and TRAb, thyroid ultrasound and orbital computed tomography together formed the diagnostic basis. The length of the CDR3 is 15 residues. CDR1 is SSHAT, CDR2 FNYEAQ, per germline (reference sequence). The V gene lost 4 bases and the J gene lost 1 base, with 13 bases spanning the gap. The entry originates in a study of T cells in Graves' hyperthyroidism and ophthalmopathy. Overall study findings and caveats: Among clonotypes expanded in thyroid above 0.001, most were also found in blood.

Researchers amplified the TCR beta CDR3 regions from RNA transcripts. The HTBI set primed first-round TCR CDR3 RT-PCR. TCRdb re-derived calls from the multiplex PCR reads in MiXCR, one entry per CDR3 protein. The profile shows 540,000 or so distinct CDR3 sequences, 46% of them singletons. The source is an adult woman with Graves' disease, either hyperthyroidism or ophthalmopathy (not recorded which). The chain has TRBV7-7 and TRBJ1-1, with D perhaps TRBD1 (5 bases). Sequences were obtained from peripheral blood or thyroid tissue (not recorded which). CDR3 sequence (DNA): TGTGCCAGCAGCTCAAGGGCAGGGTGGAACACTGAAGCTTTCTTT. Protein: CASSSRAGWNTEAFF.